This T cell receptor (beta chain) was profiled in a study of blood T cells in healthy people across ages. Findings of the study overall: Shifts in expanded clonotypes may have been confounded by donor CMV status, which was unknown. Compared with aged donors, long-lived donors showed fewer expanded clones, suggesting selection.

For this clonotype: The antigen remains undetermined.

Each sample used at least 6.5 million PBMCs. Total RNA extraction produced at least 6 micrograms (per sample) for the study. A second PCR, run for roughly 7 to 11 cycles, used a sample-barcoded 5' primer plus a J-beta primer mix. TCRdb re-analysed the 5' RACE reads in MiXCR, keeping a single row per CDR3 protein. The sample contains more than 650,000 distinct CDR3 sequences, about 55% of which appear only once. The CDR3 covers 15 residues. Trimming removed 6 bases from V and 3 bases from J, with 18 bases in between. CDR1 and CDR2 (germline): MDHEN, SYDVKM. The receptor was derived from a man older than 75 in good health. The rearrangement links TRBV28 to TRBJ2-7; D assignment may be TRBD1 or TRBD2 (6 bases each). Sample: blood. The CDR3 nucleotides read TGTGCCAGCAGCCAAGGGGGGACGCTTGACTACGAGCAGTACTTC. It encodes CASSQGGTLDYEQYF.